This note documents a single T cell receptor beta chain sequence. Those who donated were healthy bone marrow donors. The study ran its PCR with 60 Vbeta and 13 Jbeta primers. Profiling relied on immunoSEQ multiplex PCR, and the TCRdb table lists in-frame clones only, not all of them. In the table there are 100,000 to 150,000 clones, approximately 80% of which are singletons. The sample comes from a study of cytomegalovirus exposure and HLA in healthy donors. The CDR3 consists of 16 residues. CDR1 is SEHNR and CDR2 is FQNEAQ in the germline V gene (reference sequence). The V end lost 5 bases, the J end lost 4 bases, and 18 bases lay between the germline ends.

The chain joins TRBV7-9 to TRBJ1-3; D possibly corresponds to TRBD1 (5 bases). The source material was PBMCs. The TCR comes from a male donor in good health and CMV-seropositive. The CDR3: CASSINDPGVGNTIYF. The CDR3 nucleotides are TGTGCCAGCAGCATCAACGACCCGGGGGTGGGAAACACCATATATTTT. The full variable domain, in which reference TRBV7-9 and TRBJ1-3 provide the parts outside the CDR3, is DTGVSQNPRHKITKRGQNVTFRCDPISEHNRLYWYRQTLGQGPEFLTYFQNEAQLEKSRLLSDRFSAERPKGSFSTLEIQRTEQGDSAMYLCASSINDPGVGNTIYFGEGSWLTVV.